The clone carrying this T cell receptor (beta chain) was counted a single time. The length of the CDR3 is 17 residues. Trimming took 0 bases from V and 7 from J, leaving 21 bases between them. CDR1 and CDR2 from the germline V gene are SGHTS and YDEGEE. These data belong to a study of blood T cell repertoires in COVID-19. Study background: PBMCs, B-cell-depleted T cells, or T cells provided the cDNA or gDNA that made up the material.

Only in-frame clones appear in the TCRdb table, and some are missing; sequencing was by immunoSEQ multiplex PCR. The sample carries under 200,000 clones, less than 90% recorded once. The TCR comes from a woman in her seventies with acute or convalescent COVID-19. The V gene is TRBV5-8, the J gene TRBJ2-3; D unclear. Sequenced input: peripheral blood. CDR3 sequence reads: CASSLARLRNPPNTQYF. The CDR3, as DNA: TGTGCCAGCAGCTTGGCGCGTTTGAGGAACCCCCCTAATACGCAGTATTTT. The full variable domain, its missing parts supplied by reference TRBV5-8 and TRBJ2-3, is EAGVTQSPTHLIKTRGQQATLRCSPISGHTSVYWYQQALGLGLQFLLWYDEGEERNRGNFPPRFSGRQFPNYSSELNVNALELEDSALYLCASSLARLRNPPNTQYFGPGTRLTVL.